The clone carrying this T cell receptor (beta chain) was observed once. The antigen remains undetermined. As for time point: newly diagnosed, previously untreated cHL patient sample. CDR3 length: 13 amino acids. Germline lookup yields CDR1 SGHAT and CDR2 FQDESV (reference sequence). V shed 4 bases and J 5 bases; nucleotides not matched to a gene: 2. Generated by immunoSEQ multiplex PCR, the TCRdb table keeps only in-frame clones and is missing some. The sample carries about 16,000 clones, about four fifths recorded once. These data come from a study of PD-1 blockade in classical Hodgkin lymphoma. Study-wide results and limits: Relative to healthy donors, newly diagnosed patients reportedly had lower baseline TCR diversity, which was reported as lower still in relapsed/refractory patients. Possibly reflecting disease activity or prior therapy, repertoire differences have causes that remain undefined.

The TCR sequence derives from a human donor with classical Hodgkin lymphoma. The sequenced sample consisted of peripheral blood mononuclear cells (PBMCs). The V gene is TRBV11-1, the J gene TRBJ1-5, with TRBD1 matching 7 bases. CDR3 DNA: TGTGCCAGCAGCTCCCAGGGGGATCAGCCCCAGCATTTT. Its translation is CASSSQGDQPQHF.